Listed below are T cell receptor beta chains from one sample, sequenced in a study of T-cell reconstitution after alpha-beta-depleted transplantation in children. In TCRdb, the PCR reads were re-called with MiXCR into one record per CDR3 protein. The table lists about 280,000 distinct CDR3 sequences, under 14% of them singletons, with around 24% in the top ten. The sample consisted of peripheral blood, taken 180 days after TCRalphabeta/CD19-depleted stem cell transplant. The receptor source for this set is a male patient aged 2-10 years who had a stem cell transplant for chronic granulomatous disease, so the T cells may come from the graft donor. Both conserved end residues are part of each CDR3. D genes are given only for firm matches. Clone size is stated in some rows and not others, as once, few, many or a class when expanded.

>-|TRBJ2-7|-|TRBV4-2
TGTGCCAGCAGCCAGGGGGGGACAGGCACCTACGAGCAGTACTTC
CASSQGGTGTYEQYF
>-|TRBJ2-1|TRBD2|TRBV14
TGTGCCAGCAGTCTGATCGGGGGGTCCTACAATGAGCAGTTCTTC
CASSLIGGSYNEQFF
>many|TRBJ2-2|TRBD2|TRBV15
TGTGCCACCAGACGGTTAGGACTAGCGCGAGGAGGGACCGGGGAGCTGTTTTTT
CATRRLGLARGGTGELFF
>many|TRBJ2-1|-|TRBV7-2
TGTGCCAGCAGCTTAGTTGCGCGGAACAATGAGCAGTTCTTC
CASSLVARNNEQFF
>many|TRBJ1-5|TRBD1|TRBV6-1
TGTGCCAGCAGGTCTGGGACAGGGGCTATAAGCAATCAGCCCCAGCATTTT
CASRSGTGAISNQPQHF
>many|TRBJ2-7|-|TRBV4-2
TGTGCCAGCAGCCCAGGGGGGAGAAAGTTGAGCTCCTACGAGCAGTACTTC
CASSPGGRKLSSYEQYF
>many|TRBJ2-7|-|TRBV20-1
TGCAGTGCCCCTCAGGGGCCCTTCTCCTACGAGCAGTACTTC
CSAPQGPFSYEQYF
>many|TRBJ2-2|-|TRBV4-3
TGCGCCAGCAGCCAAGAACCAACGAACACCGGGGAGCTGTTTTTT
CASSQEPTNTGELFF
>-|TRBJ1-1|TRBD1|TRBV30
TGTGCCTGGAGTGGAAGACAGGGGGGGGTCTATGAAGCTTTCTTT
CAWSGRQGGVYEAFF
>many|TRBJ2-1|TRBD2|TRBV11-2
TGTGCCAGCGGCGGGGGCTCCTACAATGAGCAGTTCTTC
CASGGGSYNEQFF
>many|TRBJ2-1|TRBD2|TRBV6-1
TGTGCCAGCAGTCCCCTAGGACTAGCGGGAGTGGTCGATGAGCAGTTCTTC
CASSPLGLAGVVDEQFF
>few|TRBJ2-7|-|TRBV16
TGTGCCAGCAGCCCCCGCCTCCCATTGACTCACGAGCAGTACTTC
CASSPRLPLTHEQYF